This T cell receptor (beta chain) emerged from a study of graft-versus-host responses after intestinal transplantation. In the study overall: Recipients had multivisceral, liver-intestinal, or isolated intestinal transplants. Anti-thymocyte globulin induction preceded three to four years of tacrolimus and steroid maintenance in all recipients. Points from the study as a whole: Early after transplant, HvG declines were associated with peak levels of circulating GvH clones.

As regards this clone: As yet, its antigen is unknown.

CDR1 SGHKS and CDR2 YYEKEE come from the germline V gene (reference sequence). V lost 4 bases, J lost 0 bases, and 16 bases lay in between. The CDR3 consists of 16 residues. Repertoires were generated with immunoSEQ multiplex PCR, while TCRdb's copy carries only in-frame clones and drops some. The profile shows around 12,000 clones, 65% to 85% of them singletons. The sample consisted of PBMCs, taken just over 300 days after intestinal transplant. The rearrangement links TRBV5-5 to TRBJ1-1; possible D gene TRBD1, 5 bases. The sequence derives from a human patient who received an intestinal transplant, so some T cells may come from the graft donor. CDR3 nucleotides: TGTGCCAGCAGCACCCCTCCGGGACTTCTGAACACTGAAGCTTTCTTT. Translated: CASSTPPGLLNTEAFF.